This T cell receptor beta chain was identified during a study of T-cell memory formation after mild COVID-19. Study information: TCR clusters were mostly donor specific. Study-level findings and limits: Within pre-infection memory, some responding clones were found, suggesting cross-reactive memory joined.

As regards this clonotype: Antigen specificity is unknown.

One entry per CDR3 protein, called by TCRdb with MiXCR from the 5' RACE reads. The sample has some 180,000 distinct CDR3 sequences, 10% to 15% seen once. Germline V lookup: CDR1 MDHEN, CDR2 SYDVKM. CDR3 length: 12 amino acids. Trimming stripped 4 bases from V and 14 bases from J, with 16 bases between. The TCR originated in a man younger than 35 who had mild COVID-19 (a few samples of this study predate the infection). Cell type and time point are not known. The sample was PBMCs or a T cell subset sorted from them (not recorded which). The gene calls are TRBV28 and TRBJ2-3, with D perhaps TRBD1 (5 bases). DNA for the CDR3: TGTGCCAGCAGTTCCCCGACAGACCGTCCGTATTTT. It codes for CASSSPTDRPYF.